The 3 T cell receptor beta chains in this list originate from one sample, sequenced in a study of cytomegalovirus exposure and HLA in healthy donors. Primers: 60 Vbeta forward and 13 Jbeta reverse. Measured with immunoSEQ multiplex PCR; TCRdb has only the in-frame clones, and not every one. The sample includes roughly 190,000 clones, about four fifths of them seen just once. The source material was PBMCs. The origin of the receptors is a man aged 18-30 years in good health and CMV-seronegative.

In regard to this clone: One end of the junction does not line up with germline, which may come from a read error. V gene TRBV7-7 combines with J gene TRBJ2-2; 11 bases are shared with TRBD1. The CDR3 runs 15 residues. Germline loops: CDR1 SSHAT, CDR2 FNYEAQ (reference sequence). The CDR3 reads CASSLGQGDTGELFF. For the CDR3, the DNA is TGTGCTAGCAGCTTGGGACAGGGGGACACCGGGGAGCTGTTTTTT. Using reference TRBV7-7 and TRBJ2-2 for the parts outside the CDR3, the full variable domain is GAGVSQSPRYKVTKRGQDVTLRCDPISSHATLYWYQQALGQGPEFLTYFNYEAQPDKSGLPSDRFSAERPEGSISTLTIQRTEQRDSAMYRCASSLGQGDTGELFFGEGSRLTVL.

This chain links TRBV6-1 with TRBJ2-7; 9 positions agree with TRBD1. The CDR3 loop spans 15 amino acids. Germline values: CDR1 MNHNS, CDR2 SASEGT. The V and J ends lost 7 bases and 4 bases, in that order; junction bases with no gene match: 11. CDR3: CASKLRDRDRYEQYF. CDR3 in DNA: TGTGCCAGCAAGCTCAGGGACAGGGATCGGTACGAGCAGTACTTC.

This CDR3 reads CASSRRQGGYTF. The DNA for the CDR3 is TGTGCCAGCAGTCGTCGACAGGGAGGCTACACCTTC. This sequence joins TRBV6-5 and TRBJ1-2; 7 bases align to TRBD1. This CDR3 spans 12 amino acids. From germline, CDR1 is MNHEY and CDR2 SVGAGI. With V trimmed by 5 bases and J by 8 bases, 5 bases remained unmatched.